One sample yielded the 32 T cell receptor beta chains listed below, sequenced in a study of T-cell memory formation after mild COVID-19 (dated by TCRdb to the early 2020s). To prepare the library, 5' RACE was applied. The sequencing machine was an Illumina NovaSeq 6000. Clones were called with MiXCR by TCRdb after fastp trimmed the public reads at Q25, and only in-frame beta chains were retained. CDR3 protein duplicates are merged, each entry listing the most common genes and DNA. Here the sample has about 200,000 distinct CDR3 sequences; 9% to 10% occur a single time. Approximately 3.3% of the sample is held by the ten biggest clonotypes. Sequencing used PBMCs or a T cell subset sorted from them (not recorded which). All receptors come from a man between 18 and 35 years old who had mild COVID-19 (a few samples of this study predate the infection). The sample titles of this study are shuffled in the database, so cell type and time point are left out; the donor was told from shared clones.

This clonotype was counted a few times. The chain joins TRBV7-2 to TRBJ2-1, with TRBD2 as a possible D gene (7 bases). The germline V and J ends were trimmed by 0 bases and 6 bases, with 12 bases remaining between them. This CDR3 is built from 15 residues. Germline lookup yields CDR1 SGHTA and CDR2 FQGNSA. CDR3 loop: CASSLAYREGNEQFF. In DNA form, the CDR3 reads TGTGCCAGCAGCTTAGCGTACAGGGAGGGCAATGAGCAGTTCTTC.

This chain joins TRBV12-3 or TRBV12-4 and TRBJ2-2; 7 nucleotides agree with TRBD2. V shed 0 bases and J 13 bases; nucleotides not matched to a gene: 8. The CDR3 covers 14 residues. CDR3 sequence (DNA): TGTGCCAGCAGTTTAGCGCGGGGGACGGGCATGCTGTTTTTT. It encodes CASSLARGTGMLFF.

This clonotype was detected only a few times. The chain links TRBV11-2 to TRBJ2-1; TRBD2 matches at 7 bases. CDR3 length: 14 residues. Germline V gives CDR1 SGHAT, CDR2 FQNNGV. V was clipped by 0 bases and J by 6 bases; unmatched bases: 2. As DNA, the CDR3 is TGTGCCAGCAGCTTAGACGGGGAGGGCAATGAGCAGTTCTTC. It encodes CASSLDGEGNEQFF.

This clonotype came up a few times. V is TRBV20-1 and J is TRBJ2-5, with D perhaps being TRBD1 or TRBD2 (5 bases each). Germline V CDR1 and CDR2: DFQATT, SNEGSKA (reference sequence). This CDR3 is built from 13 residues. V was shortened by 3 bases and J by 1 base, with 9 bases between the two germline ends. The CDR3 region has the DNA TGCAGTGCTAGTGGTGGGGGCCAAGAGACCCAGTACTTC. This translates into CSASGGGQETQYF.

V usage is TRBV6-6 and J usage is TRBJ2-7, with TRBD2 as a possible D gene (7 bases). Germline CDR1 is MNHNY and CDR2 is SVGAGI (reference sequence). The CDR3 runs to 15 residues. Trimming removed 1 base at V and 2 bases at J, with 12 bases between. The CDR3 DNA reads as TGTGCCAGCAGTTACTTCGGGGGGCAGGCCTACGAGCAGTACTTC. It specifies CASSYFGGQAYEQYF.

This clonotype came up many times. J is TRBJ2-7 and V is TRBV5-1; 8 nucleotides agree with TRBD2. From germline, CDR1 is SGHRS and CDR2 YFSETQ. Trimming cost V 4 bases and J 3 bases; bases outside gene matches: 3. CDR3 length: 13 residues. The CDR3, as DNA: TGCGCCAGCAGCCAGGCGGGGGGCTACGAGCAGTACTTC. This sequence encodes CASSQAGGYEQYF.

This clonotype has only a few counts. The CDR3 sequence is CASSSVGAGGAYTQYF. CDR3 bases: TGTGCCAGCAGCTCGGTCGGAGCGGGGGGTGCATATACGCAGTATTTT. V is TRBV7-9 and J is TRBJ2-3, with TRBD2 matching over 9 bases. CDR1 is SEHNR and CDR2 is FQNEAQ in the germline V gene (reference sequence). The CDR3 spans 16 residues. The V segment lost 4 bases and the J segment 7 bases; nucleotides outside the gene matches: 12.

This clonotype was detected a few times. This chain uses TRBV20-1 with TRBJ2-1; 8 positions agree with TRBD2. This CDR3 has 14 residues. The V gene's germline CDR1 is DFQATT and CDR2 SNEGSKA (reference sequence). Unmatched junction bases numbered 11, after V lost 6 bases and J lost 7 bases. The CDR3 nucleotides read TGCAGTGCCAACTCCCGGGGGGGGTGGAATGAGCAGTTCTTC. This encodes CSANSRGGWNEQFF.

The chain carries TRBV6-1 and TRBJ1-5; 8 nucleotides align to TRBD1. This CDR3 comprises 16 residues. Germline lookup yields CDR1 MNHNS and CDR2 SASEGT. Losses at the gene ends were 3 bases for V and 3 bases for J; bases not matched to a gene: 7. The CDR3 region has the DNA TGTGCCAGCAGTGACCCCGGGCAGGGGGCCAATCAGCCCCAGCATTTT. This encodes CASSDPGQGANQPQHF.

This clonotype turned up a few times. In DNA form, the CDR3 reads TGTGCCAGCTCACCACCCGGCGGGGGGGAGACCCAGTACTTC. It codes for CASSPPGGGETQYF. The chain recombines TRBV18 with TRBJ2-5, with 8 bases matching TRBD2. After removal of 0 bases from V and 5 bases from J, the junction contained 2 bases not matched to a gene. The CDR3 runs 14 residues. From germline, CDR1 is KGHSH and CDR2 LQKENI.

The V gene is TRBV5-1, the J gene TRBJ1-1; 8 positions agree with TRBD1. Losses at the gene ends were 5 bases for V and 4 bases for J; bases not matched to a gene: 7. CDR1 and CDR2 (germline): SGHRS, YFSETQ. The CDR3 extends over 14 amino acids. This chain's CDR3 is CASSFTGGSTEAFF. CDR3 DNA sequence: TGCGCCAGCAGTTTTACAGGGGGATCCACTGAAGCTTTCTTT.

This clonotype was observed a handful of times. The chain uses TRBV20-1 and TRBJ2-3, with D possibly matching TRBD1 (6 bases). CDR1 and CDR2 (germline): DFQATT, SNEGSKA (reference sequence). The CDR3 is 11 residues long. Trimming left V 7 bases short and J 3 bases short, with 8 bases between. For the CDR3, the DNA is TGCAGTGACAGGGCAACAGATACGCAGTATTTT. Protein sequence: CSDRATDTQYF.

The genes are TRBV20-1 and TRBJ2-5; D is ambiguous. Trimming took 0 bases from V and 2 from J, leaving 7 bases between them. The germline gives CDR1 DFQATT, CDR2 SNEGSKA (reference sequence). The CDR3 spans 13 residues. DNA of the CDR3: TGCAGTGCTAGAGATCTGGGGCAAGAGACCCAGTACTTC. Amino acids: CSARDLGQETQYF.

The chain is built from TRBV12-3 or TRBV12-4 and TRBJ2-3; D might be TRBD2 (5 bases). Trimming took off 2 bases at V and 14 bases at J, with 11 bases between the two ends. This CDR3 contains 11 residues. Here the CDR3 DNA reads TGTGCCAGCAGTTTAAGGCGGGCCTTGTATTTT. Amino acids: CASSLRRALYF.

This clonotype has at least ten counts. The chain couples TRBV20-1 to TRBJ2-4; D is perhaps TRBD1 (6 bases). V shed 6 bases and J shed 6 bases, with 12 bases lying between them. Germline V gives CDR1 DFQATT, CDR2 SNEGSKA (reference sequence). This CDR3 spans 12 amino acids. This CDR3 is CSARTDRNIQYF. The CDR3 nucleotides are TGCAGTGCGCGGACAGACAGAAACATTCAGTACTTC.

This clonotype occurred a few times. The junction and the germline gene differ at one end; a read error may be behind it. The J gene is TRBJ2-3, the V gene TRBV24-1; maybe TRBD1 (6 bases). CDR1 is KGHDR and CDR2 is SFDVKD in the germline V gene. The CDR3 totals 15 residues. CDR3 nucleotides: TGTGCCACCAGAAGACCACAGGGATACACAGACACGCAGTATTTT. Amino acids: CATRRPQGYTDTQYF.

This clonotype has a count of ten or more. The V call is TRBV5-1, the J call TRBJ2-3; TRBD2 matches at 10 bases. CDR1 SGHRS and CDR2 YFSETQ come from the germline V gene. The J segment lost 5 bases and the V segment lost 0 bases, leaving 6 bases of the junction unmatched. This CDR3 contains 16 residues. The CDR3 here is CASSLASGGAIDTQYF. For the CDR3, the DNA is TGCGCCAGCAGCTTGGCCAGCGGGGGGGCCATAGATACGCAGTATTTT.

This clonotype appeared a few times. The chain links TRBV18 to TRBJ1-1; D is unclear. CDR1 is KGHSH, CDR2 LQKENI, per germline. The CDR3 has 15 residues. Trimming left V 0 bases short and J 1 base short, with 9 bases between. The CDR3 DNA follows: TGTGCCAGCTCACCACCCGGGAGAGAGAACACTGAAGCTTTCTTT. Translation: CASSPPGRENTEAFF.

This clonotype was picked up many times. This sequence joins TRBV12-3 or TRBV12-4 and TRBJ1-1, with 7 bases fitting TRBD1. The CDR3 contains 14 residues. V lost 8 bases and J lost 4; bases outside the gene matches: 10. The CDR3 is CASRGGRGVTEAFF. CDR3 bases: TGTGCCAGCCGAGGGGGCAGGGGAGTCACTGAAGCTTTCTTT.

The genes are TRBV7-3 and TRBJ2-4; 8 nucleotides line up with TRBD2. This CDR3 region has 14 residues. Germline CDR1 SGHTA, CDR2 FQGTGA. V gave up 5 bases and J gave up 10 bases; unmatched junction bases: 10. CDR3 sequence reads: CASSPDGGAGIQYF. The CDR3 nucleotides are TGTGCCAGCAGCCCAGACGGGGGGGCAGGTATTCAGTACTTC. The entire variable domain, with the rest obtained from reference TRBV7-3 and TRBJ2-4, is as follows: GAGVSQTPSNKVTEKGKYVELRCDPISGHTALYWYRQSLGQGPEFLIYFQGTGAADDSGLPNDRFFAVRPEGSVSTLKIQRTERGDSAVYLCASSPDGGAGIQYFGAGTRLSVL.

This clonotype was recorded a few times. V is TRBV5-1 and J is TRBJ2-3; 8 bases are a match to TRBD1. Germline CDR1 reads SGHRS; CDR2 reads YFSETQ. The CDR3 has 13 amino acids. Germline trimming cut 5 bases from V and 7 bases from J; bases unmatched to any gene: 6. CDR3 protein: CASRIQGENTQYF. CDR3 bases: TGCGCCAGCAGAATACAGGGGGAAAATACGCAGTATTTT.

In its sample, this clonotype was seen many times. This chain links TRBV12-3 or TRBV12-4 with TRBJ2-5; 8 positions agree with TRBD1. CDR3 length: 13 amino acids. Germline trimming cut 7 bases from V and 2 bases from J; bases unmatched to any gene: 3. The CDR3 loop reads CASTQGAQETQYF. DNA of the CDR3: TGTGCCAGCACTCAGGGGGCTCAAGAGACCCAGTACTTC.

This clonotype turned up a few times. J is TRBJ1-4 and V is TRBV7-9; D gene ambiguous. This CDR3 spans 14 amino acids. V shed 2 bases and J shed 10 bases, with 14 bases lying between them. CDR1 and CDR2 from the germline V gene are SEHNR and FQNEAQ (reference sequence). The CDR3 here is CASSLKPLKGKLFF. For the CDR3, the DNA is TGTGCCAGCAGCTTAAAACCTCTAAAGGGAAAACTGTTTTTT.

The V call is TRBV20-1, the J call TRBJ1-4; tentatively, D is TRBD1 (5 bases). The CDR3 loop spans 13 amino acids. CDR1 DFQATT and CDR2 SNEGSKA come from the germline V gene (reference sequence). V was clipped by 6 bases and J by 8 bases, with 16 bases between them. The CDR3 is CSAPDRWEEKLFF. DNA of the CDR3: TGCAGTGCCCCAGACAGATGGGAAGAAAAACTGTTTTTT.

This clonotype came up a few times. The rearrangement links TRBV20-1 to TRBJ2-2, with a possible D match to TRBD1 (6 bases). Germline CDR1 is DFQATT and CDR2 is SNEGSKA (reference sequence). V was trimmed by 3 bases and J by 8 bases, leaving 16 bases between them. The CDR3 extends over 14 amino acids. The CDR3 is CSASRGPLSGELFF. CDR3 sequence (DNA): TGCAGTGCTAGCAGGGGTCCTCTCTCGGGGGAGCTGTTTTTT.

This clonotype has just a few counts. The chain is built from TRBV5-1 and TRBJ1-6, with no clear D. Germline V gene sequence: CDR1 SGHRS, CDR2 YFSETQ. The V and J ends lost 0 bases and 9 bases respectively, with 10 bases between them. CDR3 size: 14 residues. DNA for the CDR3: TGCGCCAGCAGCTTGGAGGGTGCGGTTTCACCCCTCCACTTT. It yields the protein CASSLEGAVSPLHF.

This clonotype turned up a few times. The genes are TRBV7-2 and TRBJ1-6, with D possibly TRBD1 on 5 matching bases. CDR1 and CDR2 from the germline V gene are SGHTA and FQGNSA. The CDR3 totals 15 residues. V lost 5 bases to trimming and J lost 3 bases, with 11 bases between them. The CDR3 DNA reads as TGTGCCAGCAGCAAAGGGGATAGCTATAATTCACCCCTCCACTTT. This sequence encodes CASSKGDSYNSPLHF.

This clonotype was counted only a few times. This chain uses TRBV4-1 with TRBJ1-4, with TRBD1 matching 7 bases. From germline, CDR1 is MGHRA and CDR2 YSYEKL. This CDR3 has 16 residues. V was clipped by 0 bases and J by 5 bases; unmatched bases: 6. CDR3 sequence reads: CASSQDQAGGNEKLFF. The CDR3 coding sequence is TGCGCCAGCAGCCAAGATCAGGCAGGGGGAAATGAAAAACTGTTTTTT.

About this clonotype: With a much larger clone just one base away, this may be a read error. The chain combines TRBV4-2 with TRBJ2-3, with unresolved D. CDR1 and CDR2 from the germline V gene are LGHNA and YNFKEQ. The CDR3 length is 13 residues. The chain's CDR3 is CACSQAASDTQYF. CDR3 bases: TGTGCCTGCAGCCAGGCAGCCTCAGATACGCAGTATTTT.

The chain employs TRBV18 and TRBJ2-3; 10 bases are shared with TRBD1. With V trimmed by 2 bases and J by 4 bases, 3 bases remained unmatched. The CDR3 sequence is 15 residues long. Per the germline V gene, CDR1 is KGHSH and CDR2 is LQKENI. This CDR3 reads CASSPGTGAPDTQYF. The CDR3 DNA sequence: TGTGCCAGCTCACCAGGGACAGGGGCTCCAGATACGCAGTATTTT. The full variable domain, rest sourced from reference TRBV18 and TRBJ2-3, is NAGVMQNPRHLVRRRGQEARLRCSPMKGHSHVYWYRQLPEEGLKFMVYLQKENIIDESGMPKERFSAEFPKEGPSILRIQQVVRGDSAAYFCASSPGTGAPDTQYFGPGTRLTVL.

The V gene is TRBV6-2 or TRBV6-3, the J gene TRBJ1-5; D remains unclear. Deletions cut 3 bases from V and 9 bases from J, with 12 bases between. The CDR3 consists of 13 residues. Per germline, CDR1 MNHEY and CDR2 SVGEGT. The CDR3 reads CASSYHGEGPQHF. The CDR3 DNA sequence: TGTGCCAGCAGTTATCATGGGGAAGGGCCCCAGCATTTT.

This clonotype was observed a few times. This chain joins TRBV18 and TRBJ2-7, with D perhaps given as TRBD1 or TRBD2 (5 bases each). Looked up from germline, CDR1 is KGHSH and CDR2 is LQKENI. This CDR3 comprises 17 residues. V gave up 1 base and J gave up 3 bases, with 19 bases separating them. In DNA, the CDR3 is TGTGCCAGCTCACCACAGGGAACTCCGGGACCGAGCTACGAGCAGTACTTC. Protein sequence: CASSPQGTPGPSYEQYF.